This T cell receptor beta chain was sequenced during a study of PD-1 blockade in classical Hodgkin lymphoma. Sequenced by immunoSEQ multiplex PCR; TCRdb stores in-frame clones only, minus some. The sample contains about 47,000 clones, nearly 90% of which appear only once. Time point in this sample: cycle 4 day 1 (C4D1), after more than five weeks of nivolumab. Following autologous stem cell transplantation, relapse occurred in every patient, and exposure to brentuximab vedotin varied. There are 18 residues in the CDR3. V trimming: 1 base; J trimming: 0 bases; junction bases outside the gene matches: 8. Germline V gene data show CDR1 as MNHEY and CDR2 as SMNVEV (reference sequence).

This receptor was obtained from a human donor with classical Hodgkin lymphoma. Material: peripheral blood mononuclear cells (PBMCs), obtained before the fourth cycle of nivolumab. The rearrangement links TRBV27 to TRBJ2-2; 7 bases match TRBD2. The CDR3 loop is CASSLLPRLASNTGELFF. CDR3 nucleotides: TGTGCCAGCAGTTTATTACCGCGACTAGCCTCGAACACCGGGGAGCTGTTTTTT.